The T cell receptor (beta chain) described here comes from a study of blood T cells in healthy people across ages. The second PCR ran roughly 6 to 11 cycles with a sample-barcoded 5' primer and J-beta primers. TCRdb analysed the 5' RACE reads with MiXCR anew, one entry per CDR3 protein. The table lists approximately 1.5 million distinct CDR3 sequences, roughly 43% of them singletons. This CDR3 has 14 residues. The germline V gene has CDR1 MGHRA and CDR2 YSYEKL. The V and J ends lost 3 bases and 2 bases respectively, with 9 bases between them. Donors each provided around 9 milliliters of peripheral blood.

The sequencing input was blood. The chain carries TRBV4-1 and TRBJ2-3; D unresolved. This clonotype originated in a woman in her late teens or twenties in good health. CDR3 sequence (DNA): TGCGCCAGCAGCCATGGATCCAACACAGATACGCAGTATTTT. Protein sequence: CASSHGSNTDTQYF.